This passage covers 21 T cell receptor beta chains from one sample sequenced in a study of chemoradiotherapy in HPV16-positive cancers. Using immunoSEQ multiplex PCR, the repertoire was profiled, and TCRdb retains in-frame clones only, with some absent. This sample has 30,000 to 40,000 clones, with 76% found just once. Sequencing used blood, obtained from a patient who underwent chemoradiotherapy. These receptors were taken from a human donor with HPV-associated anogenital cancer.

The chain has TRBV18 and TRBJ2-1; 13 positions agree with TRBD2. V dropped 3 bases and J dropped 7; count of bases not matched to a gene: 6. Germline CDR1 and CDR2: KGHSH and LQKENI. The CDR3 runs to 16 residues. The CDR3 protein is CASSPLLAGGENEQFF. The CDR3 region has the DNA TGTGCCAGCTCACCGCTACTAGCGGGGGGGGAAAATGAGCAGTTCTTC.

The CDR3 spells CASSLDGGLYQPQHF. CDR3 DNA: TGTGCCAGCAGCTTAGATGGGGGGTTATACCAGCCCCAGCATTTT. The chain uses TRBV7-2 and TRBJ1-5; weak D call: TRBD1 (5 bases). This CDR3 contains 15 residues. CDR1 is SGHTA, CDR2 FQGNSA, per germline. V was clipped by 1 base and J by 7 bases, with 14 bases between them.

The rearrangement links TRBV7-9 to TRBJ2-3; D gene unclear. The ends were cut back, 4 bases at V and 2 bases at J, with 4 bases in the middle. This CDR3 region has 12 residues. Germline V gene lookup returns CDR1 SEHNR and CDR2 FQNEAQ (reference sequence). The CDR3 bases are TGTGCCAGCAGCTACCTCACAGATACGCAGTATTTT. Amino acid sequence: CASSYLTDTQYF.

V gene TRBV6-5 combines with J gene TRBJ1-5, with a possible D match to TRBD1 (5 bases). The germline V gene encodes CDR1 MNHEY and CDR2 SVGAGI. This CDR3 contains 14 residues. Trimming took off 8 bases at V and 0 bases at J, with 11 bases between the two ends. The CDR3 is CASGARYSNQPQHF. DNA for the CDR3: TGTGCCAGCGGGGCAAGATATAGCAATCAGCCCCAGCATTTT.

Here the CDR3 DNA reads TGTGCCAGCAGTGAGGGTAACTATGGCTACACCTTC. Amino acids: CASSEGNYGYTF. This sequence joins TRBV2 and TRBJ1-2; no reliable D call. Germline-derived CDR1 and CDR2 are SNHLY and FYNNEI. V was clipped by 3 bases and J by 1 base, with 3 bases between them. The CDR3 loop spans 12 amino acids.

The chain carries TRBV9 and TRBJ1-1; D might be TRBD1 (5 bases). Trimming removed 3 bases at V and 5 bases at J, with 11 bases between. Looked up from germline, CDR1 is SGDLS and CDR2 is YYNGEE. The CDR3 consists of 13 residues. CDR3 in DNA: TGTGCCAGCAGCGCCGACAGTCGGACTGAAGCTTTCTTT. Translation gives CASSADSRTEAFF. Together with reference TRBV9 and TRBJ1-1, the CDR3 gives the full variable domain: DSGVTQTPKHLITATGQRVTLRCSPRSGDLSVYWYQQSLDQGLQFLIQYYNGEERAKGNILERFSAQQFPDLHSELNLSSLELGDSALYFCASSADSRTEAFFGQGTRLTVV.

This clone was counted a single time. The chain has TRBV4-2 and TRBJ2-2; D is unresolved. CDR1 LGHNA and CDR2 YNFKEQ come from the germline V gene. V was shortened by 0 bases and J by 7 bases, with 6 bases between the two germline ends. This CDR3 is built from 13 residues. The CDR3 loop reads CASSQDMVGELFF. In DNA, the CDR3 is TGTGCCAGCAGCCAAGACATGGTCGGGGAGCTGTTTTTT.

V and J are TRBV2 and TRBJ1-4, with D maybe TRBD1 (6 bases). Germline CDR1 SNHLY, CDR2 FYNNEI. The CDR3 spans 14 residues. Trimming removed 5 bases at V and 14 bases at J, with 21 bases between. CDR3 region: CASSPQGLMKILFF. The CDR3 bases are TGTGCCAGCAGTCCCCAGGGGTTAATGAAAATTCTGTTTTTT.

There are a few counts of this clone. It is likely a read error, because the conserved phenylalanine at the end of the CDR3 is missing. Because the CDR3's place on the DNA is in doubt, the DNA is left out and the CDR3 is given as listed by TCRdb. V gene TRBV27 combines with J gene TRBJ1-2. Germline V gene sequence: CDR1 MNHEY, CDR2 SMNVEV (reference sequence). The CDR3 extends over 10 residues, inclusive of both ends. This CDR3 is CASSLSRAPR.

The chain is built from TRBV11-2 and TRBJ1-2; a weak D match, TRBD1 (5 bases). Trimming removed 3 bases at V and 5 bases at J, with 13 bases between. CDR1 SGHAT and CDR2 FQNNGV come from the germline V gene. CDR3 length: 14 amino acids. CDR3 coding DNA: TGTGCCAGCAGCTTGGTATCAGGGAGTTATGGCTACACCTTC. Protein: CASSLVSGSYGYTF. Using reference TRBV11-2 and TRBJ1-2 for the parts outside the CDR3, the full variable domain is EAGVAQSPRYKIIEKRQSVAFWCNPISGHATLYWYQQILGQGPKLLIQFQNNGVVDDSQLPKDRFSAERLKGVDSTLKIQPAKLEDSAVYLCASSLVSGSYGYTFGSGTRLTVV.

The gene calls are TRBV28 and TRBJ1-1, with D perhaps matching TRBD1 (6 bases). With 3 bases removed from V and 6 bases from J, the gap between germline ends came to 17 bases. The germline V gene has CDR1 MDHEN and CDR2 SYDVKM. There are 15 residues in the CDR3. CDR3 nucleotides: TGTGCCAGCAGTTTCCGACCACAGGGTACGGCTGAAGCTTTCTTT. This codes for CASSFRPQGTAEAFF. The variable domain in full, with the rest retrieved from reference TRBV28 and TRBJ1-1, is DVKVTQSSRYLVKRTGEKVFLECVQDMDHENMFWYRQDPGLGLRLIYFSYDVKMKEKGDIPEGYSVSREKKERFSLILESASTNQTSMYLCASSFRPQGTAEAFFGQGTRLTVV.

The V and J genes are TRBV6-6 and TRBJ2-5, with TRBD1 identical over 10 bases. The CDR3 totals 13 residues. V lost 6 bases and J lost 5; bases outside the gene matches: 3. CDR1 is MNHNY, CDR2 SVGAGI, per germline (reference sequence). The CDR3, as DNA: TGTGCCAGCAGCGGACAGGGGGGGGAGACCCAGTACTTC. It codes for CASSGQGGETQYF.

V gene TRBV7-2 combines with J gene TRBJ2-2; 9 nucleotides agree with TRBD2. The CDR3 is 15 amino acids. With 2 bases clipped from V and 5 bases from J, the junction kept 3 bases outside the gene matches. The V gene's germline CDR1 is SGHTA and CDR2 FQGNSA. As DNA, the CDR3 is TGTGCCAGCAGCTTAAACAGCGGGGGGACCGGGGAGCTGTTTTTT. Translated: CASSLNSGGTGELFF.

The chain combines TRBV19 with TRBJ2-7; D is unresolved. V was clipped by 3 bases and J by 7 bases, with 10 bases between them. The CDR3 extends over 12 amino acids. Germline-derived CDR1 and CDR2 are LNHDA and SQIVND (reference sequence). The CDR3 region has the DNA TGTGCCAGTAGTATTTCGGATGGAGAGCAGTACTTC. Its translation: CASSISDGEQYF.

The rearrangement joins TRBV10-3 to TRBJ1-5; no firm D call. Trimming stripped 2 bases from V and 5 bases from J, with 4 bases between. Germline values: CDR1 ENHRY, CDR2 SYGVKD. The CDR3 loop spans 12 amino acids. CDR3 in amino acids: CAISETDQPQHF. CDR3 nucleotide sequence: TGTGCCATCAGTGAGACTGATCAGCCCCAGCATTTT.

CDR3 coding DNA: TGTGCCAGCAGGTGGGACAGGGGGCCGACCTACGAGCAGTACTTC. Its protein product is CASRWDRGPTYEQYF. This sequence joins TRBV27 and TRBJ2-7; 12 bases match TRBD1. The V and J ends lost 6 bases and 2 bases, in that order; junction bases with no gene match: 5. Per the germline V gene, CDR1 is MNHEY and CDR2 is SMNVEV (reference sequence). The CDR3 runs 15 residues.

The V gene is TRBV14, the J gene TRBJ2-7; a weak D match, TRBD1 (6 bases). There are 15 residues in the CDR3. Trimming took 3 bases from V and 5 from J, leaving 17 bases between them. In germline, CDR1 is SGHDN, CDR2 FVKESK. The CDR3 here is CASSHPNRGWNEQYF. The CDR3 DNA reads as TGTGCCAGCAGCCATCCGAATAGGGGGTGGAACGAGCAGTACTTC.

The DNA for the CDR3 is TGTGCCAGCTCACGACAGGGGATGAACACTGAAGCTTTCTTT. It translates to CASSRQGMNTEAFF. The chain is built from TRBV18 and TRBJ1-1; TRBD1 agrees at 8 bases. The trim removed 4 bases at V and 0 bases at J, leaving 1 base unmatched. This CDR3 has 14 residues. From germline, CDR1 is KGHSH and CDR2 LQKENI.

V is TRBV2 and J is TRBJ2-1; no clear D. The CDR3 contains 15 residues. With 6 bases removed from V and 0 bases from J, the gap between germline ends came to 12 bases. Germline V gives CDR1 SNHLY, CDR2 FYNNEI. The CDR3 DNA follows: TGTGCCAGCAGGGGTTTTATTCTCTCCTACAATGAGCAGTTCTTC. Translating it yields CASRGFILSYNEQFF.

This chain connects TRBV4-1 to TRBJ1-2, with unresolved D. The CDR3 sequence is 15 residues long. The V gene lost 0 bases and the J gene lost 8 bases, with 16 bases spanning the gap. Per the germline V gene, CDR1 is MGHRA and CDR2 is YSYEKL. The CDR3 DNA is TGCGCCAGCAGCCAAGACCGGTTAGGCTCGAGAGGCTACACCTTC. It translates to CASSQDRLGSRGYTF.

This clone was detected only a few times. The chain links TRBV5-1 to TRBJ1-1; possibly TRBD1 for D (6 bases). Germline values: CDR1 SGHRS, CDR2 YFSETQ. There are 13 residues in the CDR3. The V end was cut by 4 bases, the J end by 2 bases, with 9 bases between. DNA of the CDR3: TGCGCCAGCAGCGTGGACAGTAACACTGAAGCTTTCTTT. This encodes CASSVDSNTEAFF.